Shown below are 6 T cell receptor beta chains from a single sample sequenced in a study of regulatory T cells in long-lasting Graves disease. According to the study, TCR beta libraries were built with iRepertoire HTBI primers and CDR3-region Arm-PCR. Via MiXCR, TCRdb re-called the multiplex PCR reads, giving one row per CDR3 protein. The repertoire includes roughly 420,000 distinct CDR3 sequences, about 14% of them detected once, and around a sixth sits in the top ten. The time point was: newly diagnosed GD, antithyroid drugs for less than 3 months. Extracted PBMC RNA gave rise to the TCR library. These data were also filed under a second study, of T cells in Graves' hyperthyroidism and ophthalmopathy.

The specimen comprised peripheral blood mononuclear cells (PBMCs), sampled at new diagnosis, from a patient treated with antithyroid drugs. Source of these receptors: a woman in her forties or fifties with Graves disease.

This clonotype was counted ten times or more. The rearrangement joins TRBV12-3 or TRBV12-4 to TRBJ2-3; 7 bases are a match to TRBD2. This CDR3 spans 14 amino acids. Losses at the gene ends were 5 bases for V and 4 bases for J; bases not matched to a gene: 6. CDR3 sequence: CASSRGLDPDTQYF. CDR3 coding DNA: TGTGCCAGCAGTCGCGGACTAGACCCAGATACGCAGTATTTT.

This clonotype has ten or more counts. The chain uses TRBV6-1 and TRBJ2-7; D gene ambiguous. CDR1 MNHNS and CDR2 SASEGT come from the germline V gene. This CDR3 is 13 amino acids long. V shed 0 bases and J shed 5 bases, with 8 bases lying between them. The CDR3 reads CASSEALLHEQYF. The CDR3, as DNA: TGTGCCAGCAGTGAAGCGCTTCTCCACGAGCAGTACTTC.

The table lists this clonotype with many counts. The chain couples TRBV20-1 to TRBJ1-1; D gene unclear. CDR1 is DFQATT and CDR2 is SNEGSKA in the germline V gene (reference sequence). The V end lost 5 bases, the J end lost 1 base, and 8 bases lay between the germline ends. CDR3 length equals 12 residues. CDR3 sequence reads: CSARAPNTEAFF. The DNA for the CDR3 is TGCAGTGCTCGCGCACCGAACACTGAAGCTTTCTTT.

This clonotype was counted at least ten times. This sequence joins TRBV12-3 or TRBV12-4 and TRBJ1-5; no definite D call. The CDR3 is made up of 14 amino acids. V shed 5 bases and J shed 2 bases, with 10 bases lying between them. This CDR3 reads CASSQTEGNQPQHF. The CDR3 bases are TGTGCCAGCAGTCAAACGGAGGGCAATCAGCCCCAGCATTTT.

The sample holds a few counts of this clonotype. The chain is built from TRBV5-1 and TRBJ2-5; 9 nucleotides match TRBD2. CDR3 size: 16 residues. The germline CDR1 and CDR2 sequences are SGHRS and YFSETQ. V lost 4 bases to trimming and J lost 3 bases; unmatched junction nucleotides: 10. CDR3 sequence reads: CASSVGVAGAEETQYF. In nucleotides, the CDR3 is TGCGCCAGCAGCGTCGGCGTAGCGGGAGCTGAAGAGACCCAGTACTTC.

In its sample, this clonotype was seen a few times. The chain combines TRBV9 with TRBJ1-2; 10 nucleotides align to TRBD1. The CDR3 contains 14 residues. Germline CDR1 SGDLS, CDR2 YYNGEE. After removal of 6 bases from V and 2 bases from J, the junction contained 4 bases not matched to a gene. The CDR3 sequence is CASTPGQGNYGYTF. The CDR3 DNA sequence: TGTGCCAGCACCCCGGGACAGGGGAACTATGGCTACACCTTC. Full variable domain (rest looked up from reference TRBV9 and TRBJ1-2): DSGVTQTPKHLITATGQRVTLRCSPRSGDLSVYWYQQSLDQGLQFLIQYYNGEERAKGNILERFSAQQFPDLHSELNLSSLELGDSALYFCASTPGQGNYGYTFGSGTRLTVV.